The 20 T cell receptor beta chains reported below all come from one sample, sequenced in a study of regulatory T cells in long-lasting Graves disease. Time point specified: newly diagnosed GD, antithyroid drugs for less than 3 months. Following extraction of RNA from PBMCs, that RNA was used to make the TCR library. HTBI primers from iRepertoire and Arm-PCR of CDR3 regions yielded the TCR beta libraries. MiXCR was run by TCRdb on the multiplex PCR reads, yielding one entry per CDR3 protein. The sample gives 200,000 to 250,000 distinct CDR3 sequences, around a fifth of which show up once; roughly 12% is in the top ten. The same data also contributed to another study, on T cells in Graves' hyperthyroidism and ophthalmopathy.

Sample: peripheral blood mononuclear cells (PBMCs), taken at new diagnosis, from a patient treated with antithyroid drugs. These receptor sequences come from a woman in her twenties or thirties with Graves disease.

In its sample, this clonotype was seen many times. This chain uses TRBV2 with TRBJ1-1; TRBD1 is a possible D gene (6 bases). CDR3 length: 16 residues. The V gene's germline CDR1 is SNHLY and CDR2 FYNNEI. V was cut by 4 bases and J by 0 bases, with 15 bases left in between. The CDR3 region is CASSVLGAHMNTEAFF. For the CDR3, the DNA is TGTGCCAGCAGTGTCTTGGGGGCCCACATGAACACTGAAGCTTTCTTT.

At least ten counts were recorded for this clonotype. J is TRBJ2-7 and V is TRBV5-4; a possible D gene is TRBD2 (5 bases). CDR1 is SGHNT and CDR2 is YYREEE in the germline V gene (reference sequence). The CDR3 contains 17 residues. The V and J ends lost 9 bases and 2 bases respectively, with 27 bases between them. The CDR3 reads CATSKPGGGMTPYEQYF. CDR3 nucleotide sequence: TGTGCCACCTCCAAACCAGGCGGAGGTATGACTCCCTACGAGCAGTACTTC.

As for this clonotype: The likely explanation is a read error, given a far larger clone one base away. The chain employs TRBV12-3 or TRBV12-4 and TRBJ1-1, with 8 nucleotides matching TRBD1. There are 13 residues in the CDR3. Unmatched junction bases numbered 2, after V lost 5 bases and J lost 3 bases. In nucleotides, the CDR3 is TGTGCCAGCAGTCTCAGGGGGCACACTGAAGCTTTCTTT. Its translation is CASSLRGHTEAFF.

This clonotype was observed at least ten times. A much larger clone differs from this one at a single base, so this may be a read error. The chain is built from TRBV2 and TRBJ2-1; no firm D call. In germline, CDR1 is SNHLY, CDR2 FYNNEI. The CDR3 consists of 14 residues. Written as DNA, the CDR3 is TGTGCCAGCAGCGAACTTCAGGAGTACAATGAGCAGCTCTTC. Translating it yields CASSELQEYNEQLF. Full variable domain (outside the CDR3, taken from reference TRBV2 and TRBJ2-1): EPEVTQTPSHQVTQMGQEVILRCVPISNHLYFYWYRQILGQKVEFLVSFYNNEISEKSEIFDDQFSVERPDGSNFTLKIRSTKLEDSAMYFCASSELQEYNEQLFGPGTRLTVL.

This clonotype was seen ten or more times. V and J are TRBV7-2 and TRBJ1-2, with D tentatively TRBD1 (6 bases). The CDR3 totals 15 residues. With 5 bases removed from V and 0 bases from J, the gap between germline ends came to 13 bases. Germline V gene data show CDR1 as SGHTA and CDR2 as FQGNSA. The CDR3: CASSTRTAANYGYTF. DNA for the CDR3: TGTGCCAGCAGCACCCGGACAGCGGCTAACTATGGCTACACCTTC.

The table lists this clonotype with many counts. In nucleotides, the CDR3 is TGTGCCAGCAGCCAAGGGTTAAAGACCCAGTACTTC. It encodes CASSQGLKTQYF. The chain is built from TRBV3-1 and TRBJ2-5; D is uncertain. The germline V gene has CDR1 LGHDT and CDR2 YNNKEL (reference sequence). Between the trimmed V and J ends, which lost 1 base and 6 bases, there was a span of 6 bases. This CDR3 is built from 12 residues.

This clonotype was seen many times. V usage is TRBV20-1 and J usage is TRBJ2-3; 8 bases are shared with TRBD1. V lost 5 bases, J lost 6 bases, and 13 bases stayed unmatched. CDR3 size: 15 residues. Germline CDR1 DFQATT, CDR2 SNEGSKA (reference sequence). The CDR3 here is CSAPPGDRPVDTQYF. CDR3 coding DNA: TGCAGTGCTCCCCCGGGGGACAGGCCGGTCGATACGCAGTATTTT.

This clonotype appeared many times. V gene TRBV11-3 combines with J gene TRBJ2-7; D is ambiguous. V lost 0 bases, J lost 5 bases, and 5 bases lay in between. The CDR3 consists of 12 residues. CDR1 and CDR2 (germline): SGHNT, YENEEA. CDR3 DNA sequence: TGTGCCAGCAGCTTAGAGCTCCACGAGCAGTACTTC. The encoded protein is CASSLELHEQYF.

J is TRBJ1-1 and V is TRBV5-6, with TRBD1 matching 7 bases. CDR1 and CDR2 (germline): SGHDT, YYEEEE. V shed 4 bases, J shed 6 bases, and the junction held 9 bases outside the gene matches. CDR3 size: 14 residues. The CDR3 loop is CASSRPGTAPEAFF. The CDR3 DNA reads as TGTGCCAGCAGCCGCCCGGGGACAGCACCTGAAGCTTTCTTT.

This clonotype was detected ten times or more. The chain carries TRBV11-2 and TRBJ2-1, with unresolved D. V was cut by 2 bases and J by 5 bases, with 13 bases left in between. Germline CDR1 SGHAT, CDR2 FQNNGV. The CDR3 consists of 15 residues. The DNA of the CDR3 is TGTGCCAGCAGCTTAAAGGCTGGAAAGAACAATGAGCAGTTCTTC. Its translation is CASSLKAGKNNEQFF.

The rearrangement links TRBV27 to TRBJ1-2, with 7 bases that match TRBD1. Germline V gene sequence: CDR1 MNHEY, CDR2 SMNVEV (reference sequence). J lost 3 bases, V lost 6 bases, and 13 bases had no gene match. The CDR3 is 16 residues long. The CDR3 DNA sequence: TGTGCCAGCAGACCTCGACAGGGAAGGGAAGACTATGGCTACACCTTC. Translation gives CASRPRQGREDYGYTF.

The sample holds a few counts of this clonotype. The CDR3 DNA follows: TGTGCCAGCAGTGACAGGGGGCTGGCCAAAAACATTCAGTACTTC. As protein: CASSDRGLAKNIQYF. The V and J genes are TRBV6-1 and TRBJ2-4; 8 bases match TRBD1. The germline gives CDR1 MNHNS, CDR2 SASEGT. J was trimmed by 1 base and V by 3 bases; bases with no gene match: 2. The CDR3 contains 15 residues.

This clonotype was counted at least ten times. The V call is TRBV5-1, the J call TRBJ1-3; no clear D. Germline CDR1 reads SGHRS; CDR2 reads YFSETQ. The CDR3 sequence is 16 residues long. Trimming shortened V by 0 bases and J by 1 base, and 11 bases separated the two germline ends. The CDR3 DNA reads TGCGCCAGCAGCTTGGGGACGGATCCTTCTGGAAACACCATATATTTT. It yields the protein CASSLGTDPSGNTIYF.

Ten or more counts support this clonotype. The CDR3: CASSVGPTGELFF. The CDR3 region has the DNA TGTGCCAGCAGCGTAGGTCCCACCGGGGAGCTGTTTTTT. V gene TRBV9 combines with J gene TRBJ2-2; D remains ambiguous. Trimming took off 0 bases at V and 4 bases at J, with 4 bases between the two ends. The CDR3 covers 13 residues. Germline values: CDR1 SGDLS, CDR2 YYNGEE.

The chain carries TRBV30 and TRBJ1-1; a possible D gene is TRBD1 (5 bases). The CDR3 is 12 residues long. Trimming pared 3 bases from V and 4 bases from J, leaving 9 bases between. Germline V gene sequence: CDR1 GTSNPN, CDR2 SVGIG (reference sequence). CDR3 bases: TGTGCCTGGAGGAGGGGACGCACTGAAGCTTTCTTT. Protein product: CAWRRGRTEAFF.

The chain couples TRBV30 to TRBJ2-5, with 8 bases lining up with TRBD1. V was pared by 2 bases and J by 5 bases, with 10 bases of the junction left unmatched. The V gene's germline CDR1 is GTSNPN and CDR2 SVGIG (reference sequence). The CDR3 extends over 15 amino acids. Here the CDR3 reads CAWSLKDRGQETQYF. The CDR3 nucleotides read TGTGCCTGGAGTTTAAAAGACAGGGGTCAGGAGACCCAGTACTTC.

This clonotype came up many times. The V call is TRBV3-1, the J call TRBJ1-1; unclear D gene. The CDR3 consists of 11 residues. Germline CDR1 reads LGHDT; CDR2 reads YNNKEL (reference sequence). Trimming shortened V by 6 bases and J by 3 bases, and 5 bases separated the two germline ends. The CDR3 DNA follows: TGTGCCAGCAGTATCGACACTGAAGCTTTCTTT. It is translated as CASSIDTEAFF.

This clonotype occurred many times. The chain carries TRBV4-1 and TRBJ2-5; D may be TRBD2 (6 bases). The CDR3 is made up of 16 amino acids. V shed 0 bases and J shed 1 base, with 12 bases lying between them. Germline values: CDR1 MGHRA, CDR2 YSYEKL. This CDR3 reads CASSQEAGTFQETQYF. The CDR3 coding sequence is TGCGCCAGCAGCCAAGAGGCGGGGACTTTCCAAGAGACCCAGTACTTC.

This clonotype was seen repeatedly, ten times or more. The rearrangement joins TRBV6-1 to TRBJ1-1; D is unresolved. This CDR3 region has 11 residues. Germline-derived CDR1 and CDR2 are MNHNS and SASEGT. Trimming took off 5 bases at V and 5 bases at J, with 6 bases between the two ends. The CDR3 bases are TGTGCCAGCAGTAGGGAGACTGAAGCTTTCTTT. Its translation is CASSRETEAFF.

This clonotype was seen repeatedly, ten times or more. This chain joins TRBV18 and TRBJ2-1, with D possibly matching TRBD1 (6 bases). V lost 4 bases and J 12 bases, leaving 16 bases between the germline ends. CDR1 and CDR2 (germline): KGHSH, LQKENI. The CDR3 runs 13 residues. The CDR3 region is CASSQGDRRWQFF. The CDR3 nucleotides are TGTGCCAGCTCACAGGGGGACCGCCGATGGCAGTTCTTC.